Presented here are 30 T cell receptor beta chains from one specimen sequenced in a study of technical replicates of blood from four donors. Clones were sequenced by immunoSEQ multiplex PCR, and TCRdb holds only the in-frame ones, with some missing. This table holds around 62,000 clones, roughly 98% found once. The material sequenced was T cells isolated from PBMCs. These receptors originate from a human donor in good health.

CDR3 sequence reads: CASSKDRDEKLFF. Written as DNA, the CDR3 is TGTGCCAGTAGTAAAGACAGGGATGAAAAACTGTTTTTT. The V gene is TRBV19, the J gene TRBJ1-4; the match to TRBD1 covers 7 bases. With V trimmed by 4 bases and J by 6 bases, 2 bases remained unmatched. Germline CDR1 is LNHDA and CDR2 is SQIVND (reference sequence). The CDR3 extends over 13 amino acids.

In DNA, the CDR3 is TGTGCCAGCAGCTTAGACAGGACAGGGAATAATTCACCCCTCCACTTT. Protein product: CASSLDRTGNNSPLHF. The rearrangement joins TRBV11-2 to TRBJ1-6, with 8 positions matching TRBD1. This CDR3 has 16 residues. Trimming at V came to 0 bases and at J to 5 bases, leaving 3 bases not matched to a gene. From germline, CDR1 is SGHAT and CDR2 FQNNGV.

The chain carries TRBV5-1 and TRBJ1-3; D is unresolved. The CDR3 has 13 amino acids. V was cut by 4 bases and J by 5 bases, with 10 bases left in between. The germline V gene has CDR1 SGHRS and CDR2 YFSETQ. The CDR3 nucleotides are TGCGCCAGCAGCCCGACCGACAGAAACACCATATATTTT. Translating gives CASSPTDRNTIYF. Full variable domain (outside the CDR3, taken from reference TRBV5-1 and TRBJ1-3): KAGVTQTPRYLIKTRGQQVTLSCSPISGHRSVSWYQQTPGQGLQFLFEYFSETQRNKGNFPGRFSGRQFSNSRSEMNVSTLELGDSALYLCASSPTDRNTIYFGEGSWLTVV.

The chain couples TRBV15 to TRBJ1-5, with D possibly TRBD1 on 5 matching bases. The germline CDR1 and CDR2 sequences are LNHNV and YYDKDF (reference sequence). Trimming took off 0 bases at V and 5 bases at J, with 11 bases between the two ends. The CDR3 loop spans 15 amino acids. CDR3 sequence (DNA): TGTGCCACCAGCAGAGATGGGGGAGGGTATCAGCCCCAGCATTTT. It encodes CATSRDGGGYQPQHF.

The chain couples TRBV7-9 to TRBJ1-1; D may be TRBD1 (5 bases). This CDR3 spans 15 amino acids. Germline assignment: CDR1 SEHNR and CDR2 FQNEAQ (reference sequence). Trimming took off 1 base at V and 3 bases at J, with 12 bases between the two ends. In DNA, the CDR3 is TGTGCCAGCAGCTTAGTAAAGGGGTTGGACACTGAAGCTTTCTTT. Translation gives CASSLVKGLDTEAFF. The complete variable domain, with remaining parts taken from reference TRBV7-9 and TRBJ1-1, reads DTGVSQNPRHKITKRGQNVTFRCDPISEHNRLYWYRQTLGQGPEFLTYFQNEAQLEKSRLLSDRFSAERPKGSFSTLEIQRTEQGDSAMYLCASSLVKGLDTEAFFGQGTRLTVV.

The V and J genes are TRBV9 and TRBJ1-1; 8 nucleotides match TRBD1. V gave up 0 bases and J gave up 7 bases; unmatched junction bases: 5. Germline V CDR1 and CDR2: SGDLS, YYNGEE. This CDR3 region has 14 residues. CDR3 sequence (DNA): TGTGCCAGCAGCGTAGCCGGGACAGGAGTTGAAGCTTTCTTT. Translating it yields CASSVAGTGVEAFF.

The chain couples TRBV19 to TRBJ1-2; TRBD1 might be the D (5 bases). Between the trimmed V and J ends, which lost 5 bases and 4 bases, there was a span of 17 bases. Germline-derived CDR1 and CDR2 are LNHDA and SQIVND (reference sequence). The CDR3 has 15 amino acids. CDR3 nucleotides: TGTGCCAGTAGTGACGGGGGATCGCCGTTCTATGGCTACACCTTC. Encoded protein: CASSDGGSPFYGYTF.

This sequence joins TRBV5-1 and TRBJ2-1, with TRBD2 identical over 12 bases. The length of the CDR3 is 15 residues. With 1 base clipped from V and 10 bases from J, the junction kept 6 bases outside the gene matches. CDR1 SGHRS and CDR2 YFSETQ come from the germline V gene. CDR3 residues: CASSLYLAGGVEQFF. In DNA form, the CDR3 reads TGCGCCAGCAGCTTGTATCTAGCGGGAGGGGTGGAGCAGTTCTTC.

The chain uses TRBV13 and TRBJ2-7; 9 bases match TRBD2. The V gene end was trimmed by 5 bases and the J gene end by 9 bases; junction bases not matched to a gene: 11. Germline CDR1 PRHDT, CDR2 FYEKMQ (reference sequence). The CDR3 totals 14 residues. CDR3 in DNA: TGTGCCAGCAGCATGGGGTCGGGACTAGCAGTGCAGTACTTC. It encodes CASSMGSGLAVQYF. The entire variable domain, with the rest obtained from reference TRBV13 and TRBJ2-7, is as follows: AAGVIQSPRHLIKEKRETATLKCYPIPRHDTVYWYQQGPGQDPQFLISFYEKMQSDKGSIPDRFSAQQFSDYHSELNMSSLELGDSALYFCASSMGSGLAVQYFGPGTRLTVT.

J is TRBJ1-1 and V is TRBV19; D gene uncertain. The V and J ends lost 3 bases and 1 base respectively, with 9 bases between them. The CDR3 runs to 14 residues. Per the germline V gene, CDR1 is LNHDA and CDR2 is SQIVND (reference sequence). The CDR3 sequence is CASSMERPNTEAFF. CDR3 in DNA: TGTGCCAGTAGTATGGAGAGGCCGAACACTGAAGCTTTCTTT.

The V gene is TRBV19, the J gene TRBJ2-1; 10 bases match TRBD2. The CDR3 length is 16 residues. Germline CDR1 LNHDA, CDR2 SQIVND (reference sequence). Trimming took 5 bases from V and 6 from J; bases not matched to a gene: 10. The CDR3 is CASSRSGLALRNEQFF. CDR3 sequence (DNA): TGTGCCAGTAGTCGTTCGGGACTAGCGTTGCGCAATGAGCAGTTCTTC.

V gene TRBV28 combines with J gene TRBJ2-2; a weak D match, TRBD1 (6 bases). Germline CDR1 is MDHEN and CDR2 is SYDVKM. V lost 9 bases and J 3 bases, leaving 14 bases between the germline ends. There are 14 residues in the CDR3. This CDR3 reads CARPTGRYTGELFF. The CDR3 DNA sequence: TGTGCCAGACCGACAGGACGGTACACCGGGGAGCTGTTTTTT.

The V and J genes are TRBV5-1 and TRBJ1-4; 7 nucleotides match TRBD1. V lost 3 bases and J lost 8; bases outside the gene matches: 10. The germline V gene encodes CDR1 SGHRS and CDR2 YFSETQ. The length of the CDR3 is 15 residues. This CDR3 is CASSSLTGKGEKLFF. The DNA of the CDR3 is TGCGCCAGCAGCTCCCTGACAGGGAAAGGAGAAAAACTGTTTTTT.

The rearrangement links TRBV7-2 to TRBJ2-5, with 7 bases identical to TRBD2. The CDR3 contains 16 residues. CDR1 is SGHTA and CDR2 is FQGNSA in the germline V gene. V shed 5 bases, J shed 5 bases, and the junction held 14 bases outside the gene matches. The CDR3 loop is CASSPEGLRSAETQYF. In DNA, the CDR3 is TGTGCCAGCAGCCCGGAGGGACTACGTTCGGCCGAGACCCAGTACTTC.

The V gene is TRBV12-1, the J gene TRBJ2-7; the D call in the table, TRBD2, was not verified against the DNA. TRBV12-1 is a pseudogene. The CDR3 has 18 residues. CDR3 loop: CASSSHGTSGPSSYEQYF. CDR3 in DNA: TGTGCCAGCAGCTCCCACGGGACTAGCGGGCCTAGCTCCTACGAGCAGTACTTC.

This clone came up once. The chain couples TRBV30 to TRBJ2-3; D uncertain. The CDR3 consists of 14 residues. The germline V gene has CDR1 GTSNPN and CDR2 SVGIG (reference sequence). Trimming stripped 1 base from V and 3 bases from J, with 11 bases between. The CDR3 coding sequence is TGTGCCTGGAGTGGAGAATTTTTGACAGATACGCAGTATTTT. Translation: CAWSGEFLTDTQYF.

The gene calls are TRBV27 and TRBJ2-7, with a possible D match to TRBD1 (6 bases). Trimming stripped 3 bases from V and 5 bases from J, with 11 bases between. Germline values: CDR1 MNHEY, CDR2 SMNVEV (reference sequence). This CDR3 comprises 13 residues. The CDR3 region is CASSFHRADEQYF. CDR3 coding DNA: TGTGCCAGCAGTTTCCACAGGGCGGACGAGCAGTACTTC.

This chain connects TRBV29-1 to TRBJ2-7; TRBD1 agrees at 7 bases. CDR3 length equals 12 residues. Germline CDR1 SQVTM, CDR2 ANQGSEA. Unmatched junction bases numbered 7, after V lost 7 bases and J lost 4 bases. CDR3 in amino acids: CSGRQGPYEQYF. CDR3 sequence (DNA): TGCAGCGGGAGACAGGGACCGTACGAGCAGTACTTC.

The chain joins TRBV19 to TRBJ1-1; D is perhaps TRBD1 (6 bases). Trimming left V 4 bases short and J 2 bases short, with 17 bases between. The CDR3 totals 16 residues. Germline CDR1 and CDR2: LNHDA and SQIVND (reference sequence). For the CDR3, the DNA is TGTGCCAGTAGTACGTCCTTGGGCAGGGGAAACACTGAAGCTTTCTTT. Its protein product is CASSTSLGRGNTEAFF.

The chain employs TRBV5-1 and TRBJ2-1, with 10 bases identical to TRBD2. The trim removed 5 bases at V and 8 bases at J, leaving 13 bases unmatched. CDR1 is SGHRS and CDR2 is YFSETQ in the germline V gene. CDR3 length: 16 amino acids. The CDR3 nucleotides are TGCGCCAGCAGGAACCCGCCGGGACTAGCGAATGATGAGCAGTTCTTC. Translating gives CASRNPPGLANDEQFF.

The V call is TRBV30, the J call TRBJ1-2; D is unresolved. V was cut by 3 bases and J by 4 bases, with 6 bases left in between. CDR3 length: 11 residues. Germline CDR1 reads GTSNPN; CDR2 reads SVGIG (reference sequence). In DNA, the CDR3 is TGTGCCTGGAGAACGGGCTATGGCTACACCTTC. Protein product: CAWRTGYGYTF.

The V and J genes are TRBV6-5 and TRBJ1-5; D ambiguous. Germline CDR1 reads MNHEY; CDR2 reads SVGAGI. Trimming took off 0 bases at V and 5 bases at J, with 5 bases between the two ends. The CDR3 runs 13 residues. DNA of the CDR3: TGTGCCAGCAGTTACTCGGAGGATCAGCCCCAGCATTTT. Its translation is CASSYSEDQPQHF.

J is TRBJ2-1 and V is TRBV7-9; D might be TRBD1 (5 bases). Germline-derived CDR1 and CDR2 are SEHNR and FQNEAQ (reference sequence). There are 12 residues in the CDR3. The V gene lost 7 bases and the J gene lost 6 bases, with 10 bases spanning the gap. CDR3 coding DNA: TGTGCCAGCAACCAGGGTTTCAATGAGCAGTTCTTC. Residues: CASNQGFNEQFF.

The gene calls are TRBV4-2 and TRBJ2-7, with D perhaps TRBD2 (5 bases). V gave up 0 bases and J gave up 3 bases, with 15 bases separating them. Germline values: CDR1 LGHNA, CDR2 YNFKEQ. This CDR3 contains 16 residues. The CDR3 DNA reads as TGTGCCAGCAGCCAAGAAGATGGGAGAGGACTCTACGAGCAGTACTTC. This sequence encodes CASSQEDGRGLYEQYF.

This sequence joins TRBV19 and TRBJ1-2, with D perhaps TRBD1 (5 bases). Germline V lookup: CDR1 LNHDA, CDR2 SQIVND (reference sequence). V lost 3 bases and J lost 4, with 9 bases in between. The CDR3 runs to 13 residues. The CDR3 loop is CASSMGGVYGYTF. The CDR3 DNA sequence: TGTGCCAGTAGTATGGGGGGAGTCTATGGCTACACCTTC.

The count of this clone is one. The CDR3 here is CASGTESSYNEQFF. CDR3 DNA: TGTGCCAGCGGGACAGAGAGCTCCTACAATGAGCAGTTCTTC. This chain links TRBV2 with TRBJ2-1, with 7 positions matching TRBD1. V was clipped by 8 bases and J by 0 bases; unmatched bases: 4. The CDR3 runs to 14 residues. Germline V gene lookup returns CDR1 SNHLY and CDR2 FYNNEI.

The chain uses TRBV5-4 and TRBJ1-1, with TRBD1 matching over 7 bases. The germline CDR1 and CDR2 sequences are SGHNT and YYREEE (reference sequence). Trimming took 4 bases from V and 1 from J; bases not matched to a gene: 4. The CDR3 runs 14 residues. The CDR3 DNA is TGTGCCAGCAGCCCGGGACAGAGGAACACTGAAGCTTTCTTT. Amino acids: CASSPGQRNTEAFF. The entire variable domain, with the rest obtained from reference TRBV5-4 and TRBJ1-1, is as follows: ETGVTQSPTHLIKTRGQQVTLRCSSQSGHNTVSWYQQALGQGPQFIFQYYREEENGRGNFPPRFSGLQFPNYSSELNVNALELDDSALYLCASSPGQRNTEAFFGQGTRLTVV.

The gene calls are TRBV7-9 and TRBJ2-3; D may be TRBD2 (6 bases). The CDR3 covers 10 residues. Deletions cut 5 bases from V and 13 bases from J, with 10 bases between. Germline CDR1 and CDR2: SEHNR and FQNEAQ (reference sequence). CDR3 region: CASSGGTKYF. CDR3 bases: TGTGCCAGCAGCGGCGGGACGAAGTATTTT.

The genes are TRBV11-2 and TRBJ2-1; 13 positions match TRBD2. Germline V lookup: CDR1 SGHAT, CDR2 FQNNGV. Trimming removed 4 bases from V and 9 bases from J; junction bases left unmatched: 15. This CDR3 is 18 amino acids long. The CDR3 protein is CASSSRLITSGRAREQFF. CDR3 coding DNA: TGTGCCAGCAGCTCACGGCTCATTACTAGCGGGAGGGCCCGTGAGCAGTTCTTC.

V is TRBV7-8 and J is TRBJ2-5; the D gene is possibly TRBD2 (5 bases). Germline lookup yields CDR1 SGHVS and CDR2 FQNEAQ. The CDR3 runs 15 residues. V lost 2 bases and J lost 5, with 15 bases in between. CDR3 in DNA: TGTGCCAGCAGCTTATCGTCCGGGGTTGGGGAGACCCAGTACTTC. Translating it yields CASSLSSGVGETQYF.